The sample holds one count of the clone carrying this TCR beta chain. The sample originates from a study of T cell responses to AZD1222 COVID-19 vaccine. Produced via immunoSEQ multiplex PCR; TCRdb's table is partial and in-frame only. The sample holds some 130,000 clones, roughly 93% seen once. Germline trimming cut 1 base from V and 5 bases from J; bases unmatched to any gene: 7. CDR3 length: 15 amino acids. Germline V lookup: CDR1 SGHAT, CDR2 FQNNGV. Pooling was applied to second doses at about 4 or about 12 weeks. The genes are TRBV11-2 and TRBJ1-1; 7 positions agree with TRBD1. The origin of this receptor is an adult who received the AZD1222 COVID-19 vaccine. This material consisted of peripheral blood, taken 28 days after the second AZD1222 dose. Written as DNA, the CDR3 is TGTGCCAGCAGCTTAGTTCAGGGGGGTGGGACTGAAGCTTTCTTT. This sequence encodes CASSLVQGGGTEAFF. The full variable domain, in which reference TRBV11-2 and TRBJ1-1 provide the parts outside the CDR3, is EAGVAQSPRYKIIEKRQSVAFWCNPISGHATLYWYQQILGQGPKLLIQFQNNGVVDDSQLPKDRFSAERLKGVDSTLKIQPAKLEDSAVYLCASSLVQGGGTEAFFGQGTRLTVV.